Listed below are T cell receptor beta chains from one sample, sequenced in a study of tumor-infiltrating lymphocytes in primary liver carcinoma. One entry per CDR3 protein results from TCRdb running MiXCR on the multiplex PCR reads. In the table there are roughly 100,000 distinct CDR3 sequences, roughly 85% of which are singletons. Material: liver tumor tissue from sampling region 3. The source is a man between 40 and 49 years old with primary liver carcinoma and hepatitis B virus infection. The CDR3 runs from the conserved cysteine through the conserved F or W. D genes are given only for firm matches. Clone size is not always given. Where it is, it says once, few, many or a class for expanded clones.

>TRBJ1-1|once|NA|TRBV11-2
CASTLSGNTEASF
TGTGCCAGCACCCTGTCGGGGAACACTGAAGCCTCCTTT
>TRBJ2-1|once|NA|TRBV12-3/TRBV12-4
CTSSIEYTYNEQFF
TGTACCAGCAGTATTGAGTATACCTACAATGAGCAGTTCTTC
>TRBJ2-3|NA|NA|TRBV6-1
CASSDRADMQYF
TGTGCCAGCAGTGATCGGGCAGATATGCAGTATTTT
>TRBJ1-5|many|NA|TRBV18
CASSPGGDQPQHF
TGTGCCAGCTCACCGGGGGGGGATCAGCCCCAGCATTTT
>TRBJ2-3|once|NA|TRBV29-1
CSVGAGWGMRGTRYF
TGCAGCGTTGGGGCAGGTTGGGGGATGAGGGGTACGCGGTATTTT
>TRBJ2-5|NA|TRBD2|TRBV29-1
CSIRTSGSRAETQYF
TGCAGCATTCGGACCAGCGGGAGTCGGGCAGAGACTCAGTACTTC
>TRBJ1-1|NA|NA|TRBV6-5
CPSTGTHTEAFF
TGTCCCAGCACTGGGACACACACTGAAGCATTCTTT
>TRBJ1-1|NA|NA|TRBV6-5
CASSVTWKDTEAFF
TGTGCCAGCAGTGTGACATGGAAGGACACTGAGGCTTTCTTT
>TRBJ2-5|NA|NA|TRBV6-5
CASSLVHPWETQYF
TGTGCCAGCAGTCTGGTCCATCCGTGGGAGACCCAGTACTTC
>TRBJ1-2|NA|NA|TRBV12-3/TRBV12-4
CASSPEQTCGYTF
TGTGCCAGCAGCCCGGAACAGACCTGTGGCTACACCTTC
>TRBJ1-1|NA|NA|TRBV29-1
CSVVFPGQTRTFF
TGCAGTGTCGTATTCCCCGGACAGACGAGAACTTTCTTT
>TRBJ2-5|NA|NA|TRBV5-4
CASSPAQAGETQYF
TGCGCCAGCAGCCCAGCACAGGCGGGGGAGACCCAGTACTTC
>TRBJ2-7|NA|TRBD1|TRBV11-3
CTSSMGQSYEQYF
TGTACCAGCAGTATGGGACAGTCCTACGAGCAGTACTTC
>TRBJ2-2|NA|NA|TRBV5-5
CASSFNLNTGELLF
TGTGCCAGTAGCTTTAACCTAAACACCGGGGAGCTGTTGTTT
>TRBJ2-1|NA|TRBD2|TRBV5-1
CVSSLSSGNLNEQFF
TGCGTCAGTAGCTTGTCTAGCGGGAACCTCAATGAGCAGTTCTTC
>TRBJ2-2|NA|NA|TRBV11-2
CASNPRWRDAPGSCFF
NA
>TRBJ2-7|NA|NA|TRBV12-5
CASEGTGSYEQNF
TGTGCCAGTGAGGGAACCGGTTCCTACGAGCAGAACTTT
>TRBJ2-1|few|NA|TRBV12-3/TRBV12-4
CASTRSHEQFF
TGTGCCAGCACCCGTAGCCATGAGCAGTTCTTC
>TRBJ2-2|NA|TRBD1|TRBV20-1
CSARSPRTGSAGELFF
TGCAGTGCTAGATCCCCCAGGACAGGGTCCGCCGGGGAGCTGTTTTTT
>TRBJ2-1|NA|TRBD2|TRBV7-2
CASSLAAGPNEQFF
TGTGCCAGCAGCTTAGCAGCGGGGCCCAATGAACAGTTCTTC
>TRBJ2-5|NA|NA|TRBV5-6
CASSLEACKETQYF
TGTGCCAGCAGTTTGGAGGCTTGCAAAGAGACCCAGTACTTC
>TRBJ2-6|NA|TRBD1|TRBV11-2
CASSMRGDRGISLSGANLLTF
TGTGCCAGCAGCATGAGGGGAGACAGGGGCATTTCCCTCTCTGGGGCCAACCTCTTGACTTTC
>TRBJ2-7|NA|NA|TRBV10-3
CAINRGGENDNEQYF
TGTGCCATCAATCGGGGCGGTGAAAATGACAATGAACAGTACTTC
>TRBJ2-3|NA|TRBD1|TRBV18
CASSPTGAGTDTQYF
TGTGCCAGCTCACCAACAGGGGCAGGCACAGATACGCAGTATTTT
>TRBJ2-1|few|TRBD2|TRBV4-1
CASSQVSGGRYSEQFF
TGCGCCAGCAGCCAAGTGAGTGGCGGGAGGTACAGTGAGCAGTTCTTC
>TRBJ2-6|NA|NA|TRBV11-2
CASSMGGDRGISLFGANVLTF
TGTGCTAGCAGCATGGGGGGAGATAGGGGCATTTCCCTCTTTGGGGCCAACGTCCTGACTTTC